The present T cell receptor beta chain was sequenced within a study of CD8 T cells in ankylosing spondylitis. V was pared by 5 bases and J by 1 base, with 8 bases of the junction left unmatched. The CDR3 length is 16 residues. Whole-study results and caveats: Seemingly distinctive of ankylosing spondylitis blood was a TCR beta motif formed by eight highly homologous variants.

TCRdb recomputed calls from the 5' RACE reads with MiXCR, one row per CDR3 protein. The sample yields 700,000 to 1,000,000 distinct CDR3 sequences, roughly 10% seen once. This clonotype was found many times. What it binds is unknown. This chain links TRBV12-3 or TRBV12-4 with TRBJ2-3; 8 nucleotides match TRBD1. The sample was blood, either unsorted or a sorted T cell fraction (not recorded which). The receptor was isolated from a male donor with ankylosing spondylitis. CDR3 coding DNA: TGTGCCAGCAGTGTGCCCGGACAGGGACGCACAGATACGCAGTATTTT. Its translation: CASSVPGQGRTDTQYF.